This entry features one T cell receptor (beta chain) sequence. Its antigen is not identified. The sample originates from a study of PD-1 blockade in mismatch repair-deficient tumors. Background on the study: All were previously treated, progressing patients with over 9 mismatch repair-deficient cancer types.

PCR or immunohistochemistry showed mismatch repair deficiency in every enrolled patient. Sequencing used immunoSEQ multiplex PCR; TCRdb keeps in-frame clones, though not all of them. Found here are tens of thousands of clones, about four fifths of them singletons; the top ten hold around 5.5%. Findings and limits, study-wide: Tumor-resident clones, often undetectable pretreatment in blood, expanded then contracted after pembrolizumab.

The germline V gene encodes CDR1 SGDLS and CDR2 YYNGEE. Trimming removed 5 bases from V and 4 bases from J, with 18 bases in between. The CDR3 length is 15 residues. The sample in question was peripheral blood, obtained 44 weeks after starting pembrolizumab. The source of this sequence is an adult with mismatch repair-deficient cancer. The V and J genes are TRBV9 and TRBJ1-2, with a possible D match to TRBD1 (5 bases). CDR3 sequence (DNA): TGTGCCAGCAGTCCTCGGGGGTCCCACGGCTATGGCTACACCTTC. Translated: CASSPRGSHGYGYTF.